A single sample gave rise to the 14 T cell receptor beta chains below, sequenced in a study of blood T cell repertoires in COVID-19. Only in-frame clones appear in the TCRdb table, and some are missing; sequencing was by immunoSEQ multiplex PCR. Found here are under 300,000 clones, about 83% of them singletons; the top ten hold approximately 1.5%. Material: peripheral blood. The receptors were gathered from a woman in her thirties or forties who had recovered from COVID-19.

Here the CDR3 reads CASTQGRGTDTQYF. The CDR3 DNA reads as TGTGCCAGCACTCAGGGGAGAGGCACAGATACGCAGTATTTT. The rearrangement uses TRBV2 and TRBJ2-3; TRBD1 might be the D (6 bases). The V gene lost 7 bases and the J gene lost 1 base, with 12 bases spanning the gap. This CDR3 region has 14 residues. CDR1 is SNHLY, CDR2 FYNNEI, per germline.

This sequence joins TRBV4-1 and TRBJ1-4; 7 bases fit TRBD1. The ends lost 4 bases at V and 5 bases at J; junction bases unmatched: 7. Germline lookup yields CDR1 MGHRA and CDR2 YSYEKL. The CDR3 is 15 residues long. This CDR3 reads CASSRTGDTNEKLFF. CDR3 DNA: TGCGCCAGCAGCCGCACAGGGGACACCAATGAAAAACTGTTTTTT.

The chain combines TRBV10-3 with TRBJ1-2; TRBD1 matches at 8 bases. Unmatched junction bases numbered 8, after V lost 10 bases and J lost 4 bases. Per the germline V gene, CDR1 is ENHRY and CDR2 is SYGVKD. CDR3 length: 13 amino acids. The CDR3 region is CARTQGVGYGYTF. The DNA for the CDR3 is TGTGCCAGGACACAGGGGGTTGGCTATGGCTACACCTTC.

This chain uses TRBV7-6 with TRBJ2-3; D may be TRBD2 (6 bases). The V gene's germline CDR1 is SGHVS and CDR2 FNYEAQ. This CDR3 is 14 amino acids long. Deletions cut 5 bases from V and 7 bases from J, with 16 bases between. The CDR3 region has the DNA TGTGCCAGCAGCCCCTCTACTAGCTTCCATACGCAGTATTTT. Translated, it gives CASSPSTSFHTQYF.

This clone is a singleton in its sample. This chain connects TRBV11-3 to TRBJ1-1; 10 bases align to TRBD1. CDR3 size: 16 residues. The junction had 9 bases not matched to a gene; V was cut back by 7 bases and J by 1 base. The germline gives CDR1 SGHNT, CDR2 YENEEA. The CDR3 sequence is CASTLGQGEPNTEAFF. CDR3 DNA: TGTGCCAGCACCCTCGGACAGGGGGAACCGAACACTGAAGCTTTCTTT.

The chain is built from TRBV7-9 and TRBJ2-1; 8 positions match TRBD1. Per the germline V gene, CDR1 is SEHNR and CDR2 is FQNEAQ (reference sequence). The CDR3 consists of 14 residues. V lost 5 bases to trimming and J lost 8 bases; unmatched junction nucleotides: 8. The chain's CDR3 is CASSRGTGPDEQFF. The CDR3 region has the DNA TGTGCCAGCAGCCGAGGGACAGGTCCCGATGAGCAGTTCTTC. Full variable domain (rest looked up from reference TRBV7-9 and TRBJ2-1): DTGVSQNPRHKITKRGQNVTFRCDPISEHNRLYWYRQTLGQGPEFLTYFQNEAQLEKSRLLSDRFSAERPKGSFSTLEIQRTEQGDSAMYLCASSRGTGPDEQFFGPGTRLTVL.

This chain connects TRBV19 to TRBJ1-2; D is perhaps TRBD1 (6 bases). Germline V gene data show CDR1 as LNHDA and CDR2 as SQIVND (reference sequence). Between the trimmed V and J ends, which lost 9 bases and 4 bases, there was a span of 6 bases. This CDR3 is 10 amino acids long. As DNA, the CDR3 is TGTGCCAGCAGGGGCTATGGCTACACCTTC. This sequence encodes CASRGYGYTF.

This rearrangement joins TRBV19 to TRBJ2-1; a weak D match, TRBD1 (6 bases). Germline CDR1 reads LNHDA; CDR2 reads SQIVND (reference sequence). The V end was cut by 5 bases, the J end by 7 bases, with 12 bases between. The length of the CDR3 is 13 residues. CDR3 DNA: TGTGCCAGTAGTTTGGGAAGGGGGAATGAGCAGTTCTTC. Its protein is CASSLGRGNEQFF. Full variable domain (remainder filled in from reference TRBV19 and TRBJ2-1): DGGITQSPKYLFRKEGQNVTLSCEQNLNHDAMYWYRQDPGQGLRLIYYSQIVNDFQKGDIAEGYSVSREKKESFPLTVTSAQKNPTAFYLCASSLGRGNEQFFGPGTRLTVL.

The chain joins TRBV5-1 to TRBJ2-3; possible D gene TRBD1, 5 bases. CDR1 and CDR2 from the germline V gene are SGHRS and YFSETQ. This CDR3 is built from 14 residues. V lost 1 base to trimming and J lost 3 bases, with 9 bases between them. For the CDR3, the DNA is TGCGCCAGCAGCTTGACGACAGCTACAGATACGCAGTATTTT. Amino acids: CASSLTTATDTQYF. Supplemented by reference TRBV5-1 and TRBJ2-3, the full variable domain reads KAGVTQTPRYLIKTRGQQVTLSCSPISGHRSVSWYQQTPGQGLQFLFEYFSETQRNKGNFPGRFSGRQFSNSRSEMNVSTLELGDSALYLCASSLTTATDTQYFGPGTRLTVL.

CDR3 sequence: CASSPQGQETQYF. In nucleotides, the CDR3 is TGTGCCAGTAGCCCACAGGGACAAGAGACCCAGTACTTC. V and J are TRBV19 and TRBJ2-5; tentative D call: TRBD1 (6 bases). Trimming cost V 6 bases and J 2 bases, with 10 bases left between them. Germline V gene sequence: CDR1 LNHDA, CDR2 SQIVND (reference sequence). The CDR3 runs to 13 residues.

The rearrangement uses TRBV11-2 and TRBJ1-1, with 11 bases identical to TRBD1. V shed 10 bases, J shed 0 bases, and the junction held 10 bases outside the gene matches. This CDR3 has 16 amino acids. Germline CDR1 SGHAT, CDR2 FQNNGV. CDR3 coding DNA: TGTGCCACTAGCCCCGGGACAGGGGGGTTGAACACTGAAGCTTTCTTT. Translated, it gives CATSPGTGGLNTEAFF.

This clone was seen only a few times. The chain uses TRBV18 and TRBJ2-3; D remains ambiguous. The CDR3 runs 13 residues. Trimming removed 1 base at V and 6 bases at J, with 8 bases between. CDR1 and CDR2 (germline): KGHSH, LQKENI. This chain's CDR3 is CASSPRAVDTQYF. The CDR3 DNA reads as TGTGCCAGCTCACCACGCGCTGTGGATACGCAGTATTTT.

The chain is built from TRBV27 and TRBJ1-1; TRBD1 might be the D (6 bases). Per the germline V gene, CDR1 is MNHEY and CDR2 is SMNVEV (reference sequence). The V end was cut by 5 bases, the J end by 7 bases, with 14 bases between. The CDR3 is made up of 13 amino acids. CDR3 loop: CASSHGTQFEAFF. The CDR3 DNA reads as TGTGCCAGCAGTCACGGGACACAGTTTGAAGCTTTCTTT.

The rearrangement links TRBV19 to TRBJ2-1; the match to TRBD1 covers 7 bases. Germline CDR1 reads LNHDA; CDR2 reads SQIVND (reference sequence). The junction had 1 base not matched to a gene; V was cut back by 5 bases and J by 6 bases. CDR3 size: 12 residues. The CDR3 DNA is TGTGCCAGTAGTTACAGGGGCAATGAGCAGTTCTTC. It codes for CASSYRGNEQFF.